This T cell receptor (beta chain) was profiled in a study of T cell responses to AZD1222 COVID-19 vaccine (dated by TCRdb to the early 2020s). A note on the overall study: Because spike-specific TCR depth and breadth did not differ between the two schedules, AZD1222 recipients who got a second dose at roughly 4 weeks were pooled with those who got a second dose at roughly 12 weeks. A total of 233 trial participants underwent TCR sequencing, of whom about 200 had received two doses of AZD1222 and roughly 26 had received two doses of the MenACWY control vaccine. Trial participants were enrolled by age into subgroups of 18-55, 56-69 and 70-plus years, and around 150, 28 and 57 TCR-sequenced participants, respectively, were included in these subgroups. On the study overall, not on this receptor specifically: Spike-specific TCR breadth and depth rose significantly after two AZD1222 doses compared with day 0 and with MenACWY recipients. Conclusions about previously exposed vaccinees are limited, since just five or six AZD1222 recipients were seropositive for SARS-CoV-2 at baseline. The whole spike protein was spanned by vaccine-associated CD4 TCRs, and dominant responses were seen in regions 160-218 and 743-854. In the small 56-69-year group, the increase in depth fell short of significance, most likely because of low power. Nearly half of unique spike-specific TCRs reportedly recognized epitopes outside regions mutated in the B.1.351 and B.1.1.7 variants. Because no day 14 peak-response samples were available, repertoires were characterized only after the peak T cell response. Participants were mostly white British and included more females than males, and it was suggested by the authors that clonal diversity may have been underestimated.

The CDR3 sequence holds 14 residues, the cysteine and phenylalanine included. Solely the CDR3 DNA is kept, with 42 bases framed from the first base. V loses 6 bases of germline sequence and J loses 1 base, and the interval between the two ends is 12 bases. From the germline V gene (reference sequence), CDR1 is LGHDT and CDR2 is YNNKEL. Turning to this clone: It has no known antigen specificity. No quality values exist for individual bases; no much larger clone is one base distant.

The CDR3 regions of human TCRbeta chains were analyzed by immunosequencing. The original pipeline was this. Repertoire TCRs were checked for matches against a reference library of SARS-CoV-2-specific TCRs that had been generated using the MIRA antigen-specificity platform. Breadth was defined as the fraction of unique TCRs that were SARS-CoV-2-associated, and depth was defined as the fraction of total T cells that were SARS-CoV-2-associated. Using the MIRA data, each spike-specific TCR was mapped to the spike region that the TCR reacts to and placed in a CD4 or CD8 class. Log10-transformed breadth and depth values were compared by one-way ANOVA with Sidak's multiple comparisons tests. TCRdb took this table from immuneACCESS and kept in-frame rearrangements with V and J called. Such tables lack part of the clones; where checked against another copy, unresolved V genes explain under half of the gap, and the rest is unexplained. V, J and clone size are those of that table, while D and trimming were read from the DNA. Counted in this sample were more than 150,000 clones; roughly 93% of them appeared once. The ten largest clones add up to 9.2% of the sample.

The time point label, read with the paper, signifies: baseline before first vaccination. Vaccinee samples were obtained from the UK trials COV001 and COV002, which included a single-blind randomized controlled phase 2/3 trial of AZD1222 (ChAdOx1 nCoV-19) in healthy adults. For TCRbeta chain sequencing, PBMC samples from trial participants were taken at day 0 and at day 28 after the second dose. The sequences come from peripheral blood, collected on day 0 of AZD1222 vaccination. The chain links TRBV3-1 (or the pseudogene TRBV3-2) with TRBJ1-1, with TRBD1 tentatively as D gene (5 bases match). The TCR originated in an adult in good health. The CDR3 region reads CASRTGTWNTEAFF. The nucleotide sequence is TGTGCCAGCAGGACCGGGACGTGGAACACTGAAGCTTTCTTT.